The clone carrying this T cell receptor (beta chain) occurred once. The data stem from a study of blood T cell repertoires in COVID-19. The wider study: Both acute and convalescent COVID-19 samples were obtained from the United States, Italy and Spain. T cells, B-cell-depleted T cells, or PBMCs provided the cDNA or gDNA that served as material.

Authors' analysis steps: The authors estimated nucleated cell counts from reference gene primer amplification. The table came from immunoSEQ multiplex PCR; TCRdb's copy has only in-frame clones and leaves some out. V and J calls and clone size follow that table, whereas D and trimming were derived from the DNA. Altogether 200,000 or so clones are present, 80% to 90% being singletons, with the ten largest covering over 3.5%. CDR3 length: 15 amino acids. Germline-derived CDR1 and CDR2 are LNHDA and SQIVND (reference sequence). V was pared by 4 bases and J by 1 base, with 4 bases of the junction left unmatched. Grouping used clinical history reported by participants in a survey and questionnaire.

The material sequenced was PBMCs or T cells enriched from blood (not recorded which). The rearrangement joins TRBV19 to TRBJ1-1; 9 nucleotides agree with TRBD1. The TCR was taken from a woman in her thirties who had been exposed to COVID-19. CDR3 bases: TGTGCCAGTAGTACACCGGGACAGGGGAACACTGAAGCTTTCTTT. Protein: CASSTPGQGNTEAFF.